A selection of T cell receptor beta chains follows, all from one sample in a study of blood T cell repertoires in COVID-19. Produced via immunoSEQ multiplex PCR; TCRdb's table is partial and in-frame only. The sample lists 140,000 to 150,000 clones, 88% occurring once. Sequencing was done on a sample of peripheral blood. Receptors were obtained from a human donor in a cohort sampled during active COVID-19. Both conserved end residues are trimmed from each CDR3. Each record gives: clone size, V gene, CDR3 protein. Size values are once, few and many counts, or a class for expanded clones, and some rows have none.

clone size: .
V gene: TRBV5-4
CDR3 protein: ASSWDRADNEQF

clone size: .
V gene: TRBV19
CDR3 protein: ASTRTSGPINEQF

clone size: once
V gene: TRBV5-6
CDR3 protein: ASSSGQGAYEQY

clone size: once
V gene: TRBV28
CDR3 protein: ASSTGTAAYEQY

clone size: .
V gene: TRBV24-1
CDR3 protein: ATSEPTGAKGETQY

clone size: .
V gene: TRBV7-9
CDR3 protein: ASSFRGETEAF

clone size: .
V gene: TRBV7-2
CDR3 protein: ASSFGQGIQPQH

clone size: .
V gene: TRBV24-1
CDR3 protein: ATSGGFGANVLT

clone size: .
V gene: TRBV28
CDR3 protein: ASSLKRTGTRNSPLH

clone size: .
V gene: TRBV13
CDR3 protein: ASSGGTSGRGEQY

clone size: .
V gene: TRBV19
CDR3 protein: ASSPGHGNEQY

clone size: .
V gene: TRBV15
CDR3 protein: ATSSGRGASTDTQY

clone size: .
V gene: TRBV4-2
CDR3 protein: ASSPSGRATPTDTQY

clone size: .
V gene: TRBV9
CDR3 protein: ASSQGTGGNTQY

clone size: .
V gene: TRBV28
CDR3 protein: ASSRVRGGTEAF

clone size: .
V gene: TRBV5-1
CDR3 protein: ASSLKTSGGHGETQY

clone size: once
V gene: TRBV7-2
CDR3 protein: ASSLGASGGAKTQY

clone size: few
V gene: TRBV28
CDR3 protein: ASSGQGPYGYT

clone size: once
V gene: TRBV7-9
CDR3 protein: ASSSPTGANRGYGYT

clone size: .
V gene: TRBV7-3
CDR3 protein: ASSLMASTDTQY

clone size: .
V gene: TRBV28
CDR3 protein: ASSLRLDYGYT

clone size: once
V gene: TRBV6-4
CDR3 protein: ASRGLANTGELF

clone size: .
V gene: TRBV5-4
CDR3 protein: ASSLGLAGGLGVTDTQY

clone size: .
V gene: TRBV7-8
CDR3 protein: ASSLKLGARFGNEQF

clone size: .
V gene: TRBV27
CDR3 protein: ASSPRGTASQETQY

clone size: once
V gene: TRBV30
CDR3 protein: AWSVLSSGELF

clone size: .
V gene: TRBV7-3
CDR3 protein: ASSQAGTSGINTGELF

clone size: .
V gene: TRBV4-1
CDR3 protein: ASSLRHEVYEQY

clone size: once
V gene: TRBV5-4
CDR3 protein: ASSLGFQLAGTETDTQY

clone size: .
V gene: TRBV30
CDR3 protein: AWSLDRGRETQY

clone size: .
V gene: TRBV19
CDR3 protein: ASSPWTGFNEQF

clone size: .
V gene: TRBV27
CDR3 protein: ASRVRGWTGELF

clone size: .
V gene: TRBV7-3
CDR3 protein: ASSIYGTGMQNEQF

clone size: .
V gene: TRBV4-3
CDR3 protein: ASSEGTTNEKLF

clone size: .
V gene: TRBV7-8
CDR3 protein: ASSLVTGTHSNQPQH

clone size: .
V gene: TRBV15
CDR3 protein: ATSRGLAGTGELF

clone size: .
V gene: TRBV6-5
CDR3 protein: ASRVMGQINEKLF

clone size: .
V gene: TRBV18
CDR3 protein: ASSVPREDRGSGANVLT

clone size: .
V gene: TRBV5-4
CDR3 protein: ASSLGLASHNEQF

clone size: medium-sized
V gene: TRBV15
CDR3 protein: ATGSGRGNQPQH

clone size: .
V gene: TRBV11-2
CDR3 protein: ASSPGTAYGYT